Listed below are T cell receptor beta chains from one sample, sequenced in a study of regulatory T cells in long-lasting Graves disease. TCRdb re-called the multiplex PCR reads through MiXCR, storing one row per CDR3 protein. Seen here are around 450,000 distinct CDR3 sequences, over 14% observed once, and the top ten hold under 9%. The data were also submitted as part of a second study, on T cells in Graves' hyperthyroidism and ophthalmopathy.

The source material was peripheral blood mononuclear cells (PBMCs), sampled at new diagnosis, from a patient treated with antithyroid drugs. All receptors come from a woman aged 40 to 50 with Graves disease. CDR3s include the opening cysteine and the closing phenylalanine or tryptophan. Fields, in order: CDR3 DNA, CDR3 protein, J gene, V gene, clone size, D gene. A D gene is named only where the DNA matches it firmly. Only part of the rows carry a size: once, few, many, or a class if the clone is expanded.

cdr3_nt: TGTGCCAGCAGCCACGGGGCGAGCTGGAGCCAGTTCTTC
cdr3_aa: CASSHGASWSQFF
j_call: TRBJ2-1
v_call: TRBV11-3
clone_size: many
d_call: -

cdr3_nt: TGTGCCAGCAGCTACTGGACAGGGGTGACTAGCACAGATACGCAGTATTTT
cdr3_aa: CASSYWTGVTSTDTQYF
j_call: TRBJ2-3
v_call: TRBV28
clone_size: many
d_call: TRBD1

cdr3_nt: TGTGCCAGCAGCTTAGAGGGCAGGGCGGCTCAGCCCCAGCATTTT
cdr3_aa: CASSLEGRAAQPQHF
j_call: TRBJ1-5
v_call: TRBV7-8
clone_size: -
d_call: -

cdr3_nt: TGTGCCAGCAGTAGGGGTAGCGGGGGATCCGGGGAGCTGTTTTTT
cdr3_aa: CASSRGSGGSGELFF
j_call: TRBJ2-2
v_call: TRBV7-6
clone_size: few
d_call: TRBD2

cdr3_nt: TGTGCCAGCAGCCTTTCTACAGGGGACACTGAAGCTTTCTTT
cdr3_aa: CASSLSTGDTEAFF
j_call: TRBJ1-1
v_call: TRBV11-2
clone_size: many
d_call: TRBD1

cdr3_nt: TGTGCCAGCAGCCAAGAGGGTGGGGTTCCTTCACCCCTCCACTTT
cdr3_aa: CASSQEGGVPSPLHF
j_call: TRBJ1-6
v_call: TRBV3-1
clone_size: few
d_call: -

cdr3_nt: TGCAGTGCGAGGGTAGCGGGAGATACGCAGTATTTT
cdr3_aa: CSARVAGDTQYF
j_call: TRBJ2-3
v_call: TRBV20-1
clone_size: -
d_call: TRBD2

cdr3_nt: TGCGCCAGCAGCCCCACCCCTGGGGTCACACAGGGCGATGGGTTCTTC
cdr3_aa: CASSPTPGVTQGDGFF
j_call: TRBJ2-1
v_call: TRBV5-1
clone_size: many
d_call: -

cdr3_nt: TGTGCCTGGACGGGGACTAGCGGAATAGATGAGCAGTTCTTC
cdr3_aa: CAWTGTSGIDEQFF
j_call: TRBJ2-1
v_call: TRBV30
clone_size: many
d_call: TRBD2

cdr3_nt: TGCGCCAGCAGCCCACCCCCCTCTAGCGGGAACACCGGGGAGCTGTTTTTT
cdr3_aa: CASSPPPSSGNTGELFF
j_call: TRBJ2-2
v_call: TRBV4-1
clone_size: few
d_call: TRBD2